This T cell receptor (beta chain) was captured by sequencing in a study of T-cell reconstitution after alpha-beta-depleted transplantation in children. Germline lookup yields CDR1 SQVTM and CDR2 ANQGSEA. Deletions cut 6 bases from V and 0 bases from J, with 14 bases between. CDR3 length equals 14 residues. Construction of the TCRbeta library involved unique molecular identifiers. MiXCR, run by TCRdb on the PCR reads, gives a single entry per CDR3 protein. The table records nearly 550,000 distinct CDR3 sequences, 18% of them present only once. The starting material was PBMCs from the stem cell graft donor, obtained from the stem cell graft. The source of this sequence is a human donor who donated a stem cell graft to a child with acute lymphoblastic leukemia. The rearrangement joins TRBV29-1 to TRBJ1-1; D gene uncertain. DNA for the CDR3: TGCAGCGTGAACGACATCTACTTGAACACTGAAGCTTTCTTT. Translating gives CSVNDIYLNTEAFF.